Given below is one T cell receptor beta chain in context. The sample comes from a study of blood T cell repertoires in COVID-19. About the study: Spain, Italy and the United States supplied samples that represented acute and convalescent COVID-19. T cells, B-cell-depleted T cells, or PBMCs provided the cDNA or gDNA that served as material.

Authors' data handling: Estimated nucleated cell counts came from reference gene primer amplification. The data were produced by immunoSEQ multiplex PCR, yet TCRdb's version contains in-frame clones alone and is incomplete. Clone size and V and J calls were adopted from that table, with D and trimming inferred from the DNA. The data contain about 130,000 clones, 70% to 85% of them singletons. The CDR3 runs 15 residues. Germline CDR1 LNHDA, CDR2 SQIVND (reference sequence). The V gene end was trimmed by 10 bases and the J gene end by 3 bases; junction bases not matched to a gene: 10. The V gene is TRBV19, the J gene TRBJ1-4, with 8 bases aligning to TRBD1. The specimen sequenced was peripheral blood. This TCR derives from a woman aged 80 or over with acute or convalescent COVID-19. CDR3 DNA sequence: TGTGCCACTAGGGGCAGGGGGCAAGCTAATGAAAAACTGTTTTTT. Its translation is CATRGRGQANEKLFF.